This T cell receptor beta chain emerged from a study of blood T cell repertoires in COVID-19. For the study at large: The cDNA or gDNA used as material had been derived from T cells, B-cell-depleted T cells, or PBMCs.

TCRdb keeps only in-frame clones here, not all; method: immunoSEQ multiplex PCR. The sample records around 200,000 clones, 86% being singletons. Germline CDR1 is LGHNA and CDR2 is YNFKEQ. Trimming cost V 1 base and J 0 bases, with 12 bases left between them. The CDR3 has 16 amino acids. Participants came from some 26 US areas, aged about 18 to 90 years. Material for sequencing was PBMCs or T cells enriched from blood (not recorded which). The source of this sequence is a man in his forties with acute COVID-19. The chain couples TRBV4-2 to TRBJ1-2; D gene ambiguous. The CDR3, as DNA: TGTGCCAGCAGCCAAGTAACTGAGCCATCTAACTATGGCTACACCTTC. Amino acid sequence: CASSQVTEPSNYGYTF.